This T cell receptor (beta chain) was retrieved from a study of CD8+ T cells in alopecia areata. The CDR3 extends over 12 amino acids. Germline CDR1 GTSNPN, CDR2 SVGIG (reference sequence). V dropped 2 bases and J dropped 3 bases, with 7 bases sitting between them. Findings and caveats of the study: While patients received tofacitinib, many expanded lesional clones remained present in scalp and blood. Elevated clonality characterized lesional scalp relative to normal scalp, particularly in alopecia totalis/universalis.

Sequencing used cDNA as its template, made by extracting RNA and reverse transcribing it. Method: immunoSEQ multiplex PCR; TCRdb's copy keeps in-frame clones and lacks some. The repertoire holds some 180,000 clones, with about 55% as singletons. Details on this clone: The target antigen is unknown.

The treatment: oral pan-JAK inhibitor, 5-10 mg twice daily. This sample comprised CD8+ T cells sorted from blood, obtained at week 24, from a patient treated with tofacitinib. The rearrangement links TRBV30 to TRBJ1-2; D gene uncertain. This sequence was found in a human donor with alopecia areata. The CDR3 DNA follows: TGTGCCTGGAGTTTTGGGGACTATGGCTACACCTTC. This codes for CAWSFGDYGYTF.